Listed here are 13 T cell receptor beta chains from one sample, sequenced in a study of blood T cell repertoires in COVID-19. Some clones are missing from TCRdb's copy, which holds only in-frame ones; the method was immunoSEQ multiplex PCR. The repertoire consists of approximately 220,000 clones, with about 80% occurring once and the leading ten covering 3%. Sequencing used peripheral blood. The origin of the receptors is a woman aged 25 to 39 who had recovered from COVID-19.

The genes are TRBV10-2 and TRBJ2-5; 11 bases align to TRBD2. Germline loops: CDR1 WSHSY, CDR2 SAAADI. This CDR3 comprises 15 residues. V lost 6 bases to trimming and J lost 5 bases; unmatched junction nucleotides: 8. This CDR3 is CASSLAGGPEETQYF. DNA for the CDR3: TGCGCCAGCAGCTTAGCGGGAGGGCCGGAGGAGACCCAGTACTTC.

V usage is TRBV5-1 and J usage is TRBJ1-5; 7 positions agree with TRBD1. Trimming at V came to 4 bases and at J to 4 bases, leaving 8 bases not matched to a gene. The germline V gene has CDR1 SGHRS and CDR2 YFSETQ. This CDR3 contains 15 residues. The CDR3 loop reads CASSPETGINQPQHF. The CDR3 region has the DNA TGCGCCAGCAGCCCGGAGACAGGGATAAATCAGCCCCAGCATTTT.

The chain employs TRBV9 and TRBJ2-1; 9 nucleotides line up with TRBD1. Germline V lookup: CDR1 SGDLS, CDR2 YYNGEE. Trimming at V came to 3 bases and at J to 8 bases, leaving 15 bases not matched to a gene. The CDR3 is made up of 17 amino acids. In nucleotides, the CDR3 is TGTGCCAGCAGCGCGAGGGAGGCGTACAGGGGGCTTGATGAGCAGTTCTTC. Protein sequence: CASSAREAYRGLDEQFF.

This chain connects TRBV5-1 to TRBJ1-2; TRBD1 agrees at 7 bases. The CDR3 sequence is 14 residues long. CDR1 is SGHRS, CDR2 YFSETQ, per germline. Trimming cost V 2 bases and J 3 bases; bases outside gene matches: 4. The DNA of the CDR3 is TGCGCCAGCAGCTTAGGACAGGACCACTATGGCTACACCTTC. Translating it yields CASSLGQDHYGYTF.

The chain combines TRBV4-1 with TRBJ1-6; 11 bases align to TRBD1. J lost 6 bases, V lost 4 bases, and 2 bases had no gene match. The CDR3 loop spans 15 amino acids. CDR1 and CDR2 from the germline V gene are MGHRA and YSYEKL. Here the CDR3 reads CASSLGQGGNSPLHF. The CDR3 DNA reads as TGCGCCAGCAGCCTGGGACAGGGGGGTAATTCACCCCTCCACTTT.

CDR3 protein: CATSIRDRDTEAFF. The CDR3 nucleotides are TGTGCCACCAGCATAAGGGACAGGGACACTGAAGCTTTCTTT. The rearrangement uses TRBV15 and TRBJ1-1; the match to TRBD1 covers 9 bases. V shed 4 bases, J shed 3 bases, and the junction held 3 bases outside the gene matches. Germline-derived CDR1 and CDR2 are LNHNV and YYDKDF (reference sequence). The length of the CDR3 is 14 residues.

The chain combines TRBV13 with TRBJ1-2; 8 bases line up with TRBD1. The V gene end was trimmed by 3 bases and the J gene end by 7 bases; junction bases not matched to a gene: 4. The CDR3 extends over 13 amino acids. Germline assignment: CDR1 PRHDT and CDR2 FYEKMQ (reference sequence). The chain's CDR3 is CASSLWTGFGYTF. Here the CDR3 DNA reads TGTGCCAGCAGCTTGTGGACAGGGTTTGGCTACACCTTC.

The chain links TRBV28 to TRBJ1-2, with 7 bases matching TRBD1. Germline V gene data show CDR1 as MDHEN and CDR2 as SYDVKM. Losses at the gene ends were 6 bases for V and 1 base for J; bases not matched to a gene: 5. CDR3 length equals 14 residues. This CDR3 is CASRKGGINYGYTF. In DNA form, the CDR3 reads TGTGCCAGCAGGAAAGGGGGCATTAACTATGGCTACACCTTC.

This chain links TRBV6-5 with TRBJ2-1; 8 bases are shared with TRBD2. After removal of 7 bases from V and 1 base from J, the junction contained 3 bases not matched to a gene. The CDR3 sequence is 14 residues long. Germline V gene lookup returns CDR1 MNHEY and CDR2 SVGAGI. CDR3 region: CASIERESYNEQFF. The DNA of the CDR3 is TGTGCCAGCATCGAGCGGGAGTCCTACAATGAGCAGTTCTTC.

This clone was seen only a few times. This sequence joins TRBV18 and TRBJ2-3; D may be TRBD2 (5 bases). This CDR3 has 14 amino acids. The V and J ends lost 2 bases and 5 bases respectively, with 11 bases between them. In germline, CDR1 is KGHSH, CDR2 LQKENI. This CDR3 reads CASSPYGKIDTQYF. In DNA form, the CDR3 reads TGTGCCAGCTCACCATACGGGAAAATAGATACGCAGTATTTT.

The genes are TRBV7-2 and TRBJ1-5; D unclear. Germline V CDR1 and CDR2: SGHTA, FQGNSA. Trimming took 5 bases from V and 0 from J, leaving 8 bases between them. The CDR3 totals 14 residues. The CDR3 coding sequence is TGTGCCAGCAGCCGGGTTTATAGCAATCAGCCCCAGCATTTT. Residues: CASSRVYSNQPQHF.

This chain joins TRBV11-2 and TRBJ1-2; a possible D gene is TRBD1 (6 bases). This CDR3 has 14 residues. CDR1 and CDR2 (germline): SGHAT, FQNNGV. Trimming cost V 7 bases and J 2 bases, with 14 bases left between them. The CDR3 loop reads CASTPTGTNYGYTF. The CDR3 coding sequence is TGTGCCAGCACCCCCACCGGGACAAACTATGGCTACACCTTC.

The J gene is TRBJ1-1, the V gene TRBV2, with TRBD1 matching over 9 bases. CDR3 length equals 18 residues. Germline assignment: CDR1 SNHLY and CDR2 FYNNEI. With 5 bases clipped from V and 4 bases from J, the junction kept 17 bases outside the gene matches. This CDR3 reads CASSHGTGIGMGGTEAFF. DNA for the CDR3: TGTGCCAGCAGTCATGGGACAGGGATTGGGATGGGTGGCACTGAAGCTTTCTTT.